The next 26 T cell receptor beta chains were all read from a single sample in a study of T cell changes during pregnancy in multiple sclerosis. The method was immunoSEQ multiplex PCR; TCRdb's version includes in-frame clones alone and lacks a portion of them. The profile shows more than 55,000 clones, about nine tenths of them singletons. The material was peripheral blood, obtained in the third trimester of pregnancy. The receptors shown here come from a female donor in good health, enrolled as a control in a pregnancy study.

This chain uses TRBV5-4 with TRBJ2-1; 9 nucleotides match TRBD2. The V segment lost 2 bases and the J segment 8 bases; nucleotides outside the gene matches: 11. The germline V gene encodes CDR1 SGHNT and CDR2 YYREEE (reference sequence). CDR3 size: 16 residues. The CDR3 region is CASSLGSSGRPYEQFF. The DNA for the CDR3 is TGTGCCAGCAGCTTAGGGTCGAGCGGGAGGCCCTATGAGCAGTTCTTC.

The rearrangement links TRBV5-8 to TRBJ2-4; 7 nucleotides align to TRBD2. V lost 3 bases and J lost 3; bases outside the gene matches: 3. The CDR3 runs 14 residues. Germline assignment: CDR1 SGHTS and CDR2 YDEGEE. In DNA, the CDR3 is TGTGCCAGCAGCTGGGGGGGGGACAAAAACATTCAGTACTTC. It is translated as CASSWGGDKNIQYF.

The chain is built from TRBV5-8 and TRBJ2-4; possible D gene TRBD2, 6 bases. Germline lookup yields CDR1 SGHTS and CDR2 YDEGEE. Trimming pared 2 bases from V and 1 base from J, leaving 13 bases between. This CDR3 spans 16 amino acids. The CDR3 protein is CASSFGTGVAKNIQYF. The CDR3 DNA is TGTGCCAGCAGCTTTGGGACGGGGGTGGCCAAAAACATTCAGTACTTC.

The CDR3 bases are TGTGCCAGCAGCTTAGGGCGGGGTGTAGACTATGGCTACACCTTC. The encoded protein is CASSLGRGVDYGYTF. This chain connects TRBV7-9 to TRBJ1-2, with unresolved D. In germline, CDR1 is SEHNR, CDR2 FQNEAQ (reference sequence). The CDR3 is 15 amino acids. The germline V and J ends were trimmed by 1 base and 3 bases, with 12 bases remaining between them.

CDR3: CASTNTDRRAGNPGANVLTF. CDR3 in DNA: TGCGCCAGCACCAACACAGATAGGAGAGCGGGGAACCCTGGGGCCAACGTCCTGACTTTC. The chain links TRBV4-1 to TRBJ2-6; 7 bases are a match to TRBD2. Looked up from germline, CDR1 is MGHRA and CDR2 is YSYEKL. This CDR3 is 20 amino acids long. Germline trimming cut 7 bases from V and 2 bases from J; bases unmatched to any gene: 20.

In nucleotides, the CDR3 is TGTGCCAGCAGCTTATACAGGGCTAACTATGGCTACACCTTC. Protein: CASSLYRANYGYTF. The V and J genes are TRBV7-2 and TRBJ1-2, with D possibly matching TRBD1 (6 bases). The CDR3 totals 14 residues. The germline gives CDR1 SGHTA, CDR2 FQGNSA. Trimming removed 2 bases from V and 0 bases from J, with 7 bases in between.

The chain carries TRBV5-1 and TRBJ2-1, with TRBD2 as a possible D gene (5 bases). The length of the CDR3 is 15 residues. V was trimmed by 5 bases and J by 0 bases, leaving 12 bases between them. Germline loops: CDR1 SGHRS, CDR2 YFSETQ. The CDR3 reads CASRKRLSSYNEQFF. The CDR3 nucleotides read TGCGCCAGCAGGAAGCGGCTGAGCTCCTACAATGAGCAGTTCTTC.

This sequence joins TRBV5-4 and TRBJ2-7, with a possible D match to TRBD2 (6 bases). The CDR3 runs to 15 residues. V lost 0 bases and J lost 6, with 16 bases in between. Germline V gene data show CDR1 as SGHNT and CDR2 as YYREEE (reference sequence). The CDR3 DNA reads as TGTGCCAGCAGCTTGGTAGGAGGGACGGGTACCGAGCAGTACTTC. Its protein is CASSLVGGTGTEQYF.

V and J are TRBV4-1 and TRBJ2-1; D unresolved. The CDR3 runs 13 residues. Trimming took 1 base from V and 8 from J, leaving 9 bases between them. The germline V gene has CDR1 MGHRA and CDR2 YSYEKL. The CDR3 DNA is TGCGCCAGCAGCCAAGTCTCCGAGGATGAGCAGTTCTTC. This gives the protein CASSQVSEDEQFF.

The chain recombines TRBV7-6 with TRBJ2-3; TRBD2 aligns across 7 bases. The CDR3 spans 14 residues. CDR1 is SGHVS, CDR2 FNYEAQ, per germline. J gave up 4 bases and V 5 bases, and 6 bases lay outside the gene matches. The CDR3 sequence: CASSHGLGADTQYF. The DNA of the CDR3 is TGTGCCAGCAGCCACGGACTAGGGGCAGATACGCAGTATTTT.

The chain has TRBV14 and TRBJ2-5; no definite D call. CDR1 is SGHDN, CDR2 FVKESK, per germline. The CDR3 runs to 13 residues. Trimming left V 3 bases short and J 4 bases short, with 9 bases between. This chain's CDR3 is CASSHQVGETQYF. CDR3 in DNA: TGTGCCAGCAGCCACCAGGTGGGAGAGACCCAGTACTTC.

The chain uses TRBV19 and TRBJ2-7, with 7 bases that match TRBD2. The length of the CDR3 is 13 residues. J lost 5 bases, V lost 3 bases, and 4 bases had no gene match. The germline CDR1 and CDR2 sequences are LNHDA and SQIVND (reference sequence). The CDR3 coding sequence is TGTGCCAGTAGTATGACGAGCGGGAACGAGCAGTACTTC. It translates to CASSMTSGNEQYF.

This chain joins TRBV4-2 and TRBJ1-3; D perhaps matches TRBD1 (5 bases). This CDR3 is built from 14 residues. V lost 2 bases, J lost 4 bases, and 9 bases lay in between. CDR1 and CDR2 (germline): LGHNA, YNFKEQ. The CDR3 sequence is CASSQLRTGNTIYF. The CDR3 bases are TGTGCCAGCAGCCAACTCCGGACAGGAAACACCATATATTTT.

This chain links TRBV19 with TRBJ1-2; D uncertain. Germline assignment: CDR1 LNHDA and CDR2 SQIVND (reference sequence). The V gene lost 5 bases and the J gene lost 4 bases, with 8 bases spanning the gap. The CDR3 totals 12 residues. In DNA, the CDR3 is TGTGCCAGTAGTCCCCGGAGCTATGGCTACACCTTC. The encoded protein is CASSPRSYGYTF.

V gene TRBV10-3 combines with J gene TRBJ1-6, with 9 bases that match TRBD1. V shed 2 bases and J 10 bases; nucleotides not matched to a gene: 9. Germline assignment: CDR1 ENHRY and CDR2 SYGVKD. The CDR3 spans 16 residues. The CDR3, as DNA: TGTGCCATCAGTGAGGGGGACAGGGTTTGGGAATCACCCCTCCACTTT. As protein: CAISEGDRVWESPLHF.

This clone was recorded only once. The rearrangement joins TRBV5-1 to TRBJ2-1, with TRBD2 identical over 9 bases. The CDR3 has 15 amino acids. Germline V gene data show CDR1 as SGHRS and CDR2 as YFSETQ. V dropped 7 bases and J dropped 7; count of bases not matched to a gene: 12. CDR3 nucleotides: TGCGCCAGCCGCGACCCGGGACTAGCTGGAAATGAGCAGTTCTTC. Its translation: CASRDPGLAGNEQFF.

V gene TRBV28 combines with J gene TRBJ2-7, with 7 bases identical to TRBD2. The CDR3 sequence is 14 residues long. V lost 5 bases and J lost 4; bases outside the gene matches: 8. From germline, CDR1 is MDHEN and CDR2 SYDVKM. CDR3 loop: CASSIARGVYEQYF. CDR3 nucleotides: TGTGCCAGCAGTATCGCCCGGGGGGTGTACGAGCAGTACTTC.

The gene calls are TRBV7-6 and TRBJ2-1; TRBD1 matches 7 bases. Per the germline V gene, CDR1 is SGHVS and CDR2 is FNYEAQ. With V trimmed by 5 bases and J by 8 bases, 3 bases remained unmatched. The CDR3 has 12 amino acids. CDR3: CASSLTGDEQFF. CDR3 in DNA: TGTGCCAGCAGCCTTACAGGGGATGAGCAGTTCTTC.

The genes are TRBV10-3 and TRBJ1-3; a possible D gene is TRBD1 (6 bases). V shed 5 bases and J shed 1 base, with 24 bases lying between them. CDR3 size: 19 residues. CDR1 is ENHRY and CDR2 is SYGVKD in the germline V gene. The CDR3 DNA reads TGTGCCATCAGTTACAGGGACCAAACGGTTACGGGGTCTGGAAACACCATATATTTT. Amino acid sequence: CAISYRDQTVTGSGNTIYF.

This chain joins TRBV5-4 and TRBJ2-7; TRBD1 agrees at 7 bases. Germline trimming cut 6 bases from V and 13 bases from J; bases unmatched to any gene: 19. There are 14 residues in the CDR3. CDR1 is SGHNT and CDR2 is YYREEE in the germline V gene (reference sequence). This chain's CDR3 is CASNTFGTAKSTYF. The CDR3 DNA sequence: TGTGCCAGCAACACCTTTGGGACAGCTAAAAGCACCTACTTC.

J is TRBJ1-2 and V is TRBV7-8, with TRBD1 matching over 7 bases. Unmatched junction bases numbered 13, after V lost 5 bases and J lost 4 bases. The CDR3 runs to 16 residues. The V gene's germline CDR1 is SGHVS and CDR2 FQNEAQ. CDR3 residues: CASSAAILDRVYGYTF. For the CDR3, the DNA is TGTGCCAGCAGCGCTGCAATTCTAGACAGGGTCTATGGCTACACCTTC. Variable domain in full (rest from reference TRBV7-8 and TRBJ1-2): GAGVSQSPRYKVAKRGQDVALRCDPISGHVSLFWYQQALGQGPEFLTYFQNEAQLDKSGLPSDRFFAERPEGSVSTLKIQRTQQEDSAVYLCASSAAILDRVYGYTFGSGTRLTVV.

This chain uses TRBV9 with TRBJ2-2, with no clear D. Germline loops: CDR1 SGDLS, CDR2 YYNGEE. The V and J ends lost 3 bases and 5 bases respectively, with 8 bases between them. The CDR3 sequence is 13 residues long. The CDR3 is CASSDSGTGELFF. The CDR3, as DNA: TGTGCCAGCAGCGACAGTGGAACCGGGGAGCTGTTTTTT. The full variable domain, with the rest looked up from reference TRBV9 and TRBJ2-2, is DSGVTQTPKHLITATGQRVTLRCSPRSGDLSVYWYQQSLDQGLQFLIQYYNGEERAKGNILERFSAQQFPDLHSELNLSSLELGDSALYFCASSDSGTGELFFGEGSRLTVL.

The chain links TRBV5-4 to TRBJ1-2, with D possibly being TRBD1 (5 bases). The CDR3 sequence is 14 residues long. Germline CDR1 is SGHNT and CDR2 is YYREEE (reference sequence). Trimming left V 0 bases short and J 6 bases short, with 12 bases between. Here the CDR3 reads CASSLEGKQHGYTF. The CDR3 DNA is TGTGCCAGCAGCTTGGAGGGGAAACAACATGGCTACACCTTC.

The chain couples TRBV9 to TRBJ2-7; 7 bases agree with TRBD1. The V and J ends lost 1 base and 3 bases, in that order; junction bases with no gene match: 1. The CDR3 length is 13 residues. The V gene's germline CDR1 is SGDLS and CDR2 YYNGEE. CDR3 nucleotides: TGTGCCAGCAGCGTAAGACAGGGCTACGAGCAGTACTTC. It translates to CASSVRQGYEQYF.

CDR3 region: CASSPRTLTGLHYGYTF. The DNA for the CDR3 is TGTGCCAGCAGCCCAAGAACCCTTACAGGGCTGCACTATGGCTACACCTTC. The V call is TRBV9, the J call TRBJ1-2; D might be TRBD1 (6 bases). The CDR3 is 17 amino acids. Germline loops: CDR1 SGDLS, CDR2 YYNGEE. V lost 4 bases and J 3 bases, leaving 22 bases between the germline ends.

This clone was recorded once. The rearrangement links TRBV4-1 to TRBJ2-2, with D possibly matching TRBD1 (5 bases). The germline gives CDR1 MGHRA, CDR2 YSYEKL. This CDR3 contains 15 residues. V lost 3 bases and J 3 bases, leaving 11 bases between the germline ends. The CDR3 here is CASSQETGHTGELFF. The CDR3 bases are TGCGCCAGCAGCCAGGAAACAGGACACACCGGGGAGCTGTTTTTT.